Given below is one T cell receptor (beta chain) in context. Its antigen remains unidentified. Generated by immunoSEQ multiplex PCR, the TCRdb table keeps only in-frame clones and is missing some. The table has about 150,000 clones, approximately 85% seen once. The sample belongs to a study of T cell responses to AZD1222 COVID-19 vaccine. Whole-study results and caveats: Clonal diversity was possibly underestimated, and white British individuals and females predominated among donors.

Germline V gene lookup returns CDR1 LGHNA and CDR2 YNFKEQ. V lost 3 bases to trimming and J lost 2 bases; unmatched junction nucleotides: 9. The CDR3 sequence is 17 residues long. The chain carries TRBV4-2 and TRBJ2-3; 9 positions agree with TRBD2. Material: peripheral blood, obtained 28 days after the second dose of the MenACWY control vaccine. The clonotype was recovered from an adult who received the MenACWY meningococcal vaccine as a control. For the CDR3, the DNA is TGTGCCAGCAGCCATGGTGGGGGGACTAGCCCCACAGATACGCAGTATTTT. Encoded protein: CASSHGGGTSPTDTQYF.